The 11 T cell receptor beta chains listed next were all sequenced from one sample in a study of molecular identifiers for immune sequencing clone quantification. Each CDR3 protein is one row after TCRdb ran MiXCR on the PCR reads. The table lists over 600,000 distinct CDR3 sequences, approximately 20% of them singletons. The material sequenced was naive CD8+ T cells from blood, with Jurkat cell RNA spiked in. Subset defined: FACS-sorted CD8+CD4-CCR7+CD45RA+ naive T cells. These receptors originate from a human donor in good health. Some libraries in this study had Jurkat cell RNA spiked in.

At least ten counts were recorded for this clonotype. The DNA of the CDR3 is TGTGCCAGCAGTTTAACAGGGTTTGGGGCCTACGAGCAGTACTTC. It codes for CASSLTGFGAYEQYF. This chain uses TRBV27 with TRBJ2-7, with D possibly being TRBD1 (6 bases). V was pared by 2 bases and J by 2 bases, with 13 bases between. The CDR3 is made up of 15 amino acids. Germline loops: CDR1 MNHEY, CDR2 SMNVEV (reference sequence).

The table lists this clonotype with a few counts. V is TRBV24-1 and J is TRBJ1-5; D may be TRBD1 (5 bases). The CDR3 has 15 residues. Germline CDR1 reads KGHDR; CDR2 reads SFDVKD. Trimming pared 9 bases from V and 2 bases from J, leaving 16 bases between. CDR3 DNA sequence: TGTGCCACCCGGGGCCCGCCGGGTGGCAATCAGCCCCAGCATTTT. Protein: CATRGPPGGNQPQHF.

The chain employs TRBV27 and TRBJ1-5; 11 bases fit TRBD1. With V trimmed by 4 bases and J by 6 bases, 5 bases remained unmatched. The germline V gene has CDR1 MNHEY and CDR2 SMNVEV (reference sequence). The CDR3 spans 15 residues. The CDR3 nucleotides are TGTGCCAGCAGTTCAGGACAGGGGGCTTTTCAGCCCCAGCATTTT. This gives the protein CASSSGQGAFQPQHF.

CDR3 bases: TGTGCCAGCAGCGGGACTTACACCGGGGAGCTGTTTTTT. Its translation: CASSGTYTGELFF. The rearrangement links TRBV9 to TRBJ2-2, with D possibly TRBD2 on 5 matching bases. Germline CDR1 reads SGDLS; CDR2 reads YYNGEE. The CDR3 runs 13 residues. V lost 3 bases and J 3 bases, leaving 6 bases between the germline ends. Based on the CDR3 plus reference TRBV9 and TRBJ2-2, the full variable domain is DSGVTQTPKHLITATGQRVTLRCSPRSGDLSVYWYQQSLDQGLQFLIQYYNGEERAKGNILERFSAQQFPDLHSELNLSSLELGDSALYFCASSGTYTGELFFGEGSRLTVL.

J is TRBJ1-1 and V is TRBV27; D unresolved. Germline loops: CDR1 MNHEY, CDR2 SMNVEV (reference sequence). Trimming left V 3 bases short and J 4 bases short, with 9 bases between. This CDR3 spans 13 amino acids. CDR3 sequence: CASSLGSCTEAFF. The DNA for the CDR3 is TGTGCCAGCAGTTTGGGCAGCTGCACTGAAGCTTTCTTT.

This clonotype has at least ten counts. V gene TRBV27 combines with J gene TRBJ2-3; D is unclear. V lost 6 bases to trimming and J lost 1 base, with 14 bases between them. The CDR3 is 15 residues long. CDR1 is MNHEY and CDR2 is SMNVEV in the germline V gene (reference sequence). As DNA, the CDR3 is TGTGCCAGCAGGGTAACAAGTCTGGGCACAGATACGCAGTATTTT. This codes for CASRVTSLGTDTQYF.

This clonotype was found many times. This chain connects TRBV7-9 to TRBJ2-1; 8 bases line up with TRBD2. The V and J ends lost 5 bases and 2 bases, in that order; junction bases with no gene match: 5. This CDR3 contains 15 residues. CDR1 and CDR2 from the germline V gene are SEHNR and FQNEAQ (reference sequence). The CDR3 is CASSQSGGAYNEQFF. CDR3 nucleotides: TGTGCCAGCAGCCAAAGCGGGGGTGCCTACAATGAGCAGTTCTTC. Full variable domain (rest looked up from reference TRBV7-9 and TRBJ2-1): DTGVSQNPRHKITKRGQNVTFRCDPISEHNRLYWYRQTLGQGPEFLTYFQNEAQLEKSRLLSDRFSAERPKGSFSTLEIQRTEQGDSAMYLCASSQSGGAYNEQFFGPGTRLTVL.

Ten or more counts support this clonotype. V gene TRBV9 combines with J gene TRBJ1-4, with D uncertain. Germline CDR1 reads SGDLS; CDR2 reads YYNGEE. The CDR3 is made up of 15 amino acids. V lost 3 bases and J 8 bases, leaving 17 bases between the germline ends. CDR3 DNA sequence: TGTGCCAGCAGCGCGAAGACTAGGTCAGGAGAAAAACTGTTTTTT. This translates into CASSAKTRSGEKLFF.

This clonotype was detected many times. The rearrangement joins TRBV2 to TRBJ1-5; D remains unclear. The CDR3 contains 13 residues. V was cut by 1 base and J by 4 bases, with 5 bases left in between. The germline V gene has CDR1 SNHLY and CDR2 FYNNEI. The CDR3 spells CASSEDVNQPQHF. DNA of the CDR3: TGTGCCAGCAGTGAAGACGTAAATCAGCCCCAGCATTTT.

This clonotype was counted many times. The J gene is TRBJ2-6, the V gene TRBV15; D unclear. Trimming took 0 bases from V and 3 from J, leaving 6 bases between them. This CDR3 has 15 amino acids. Germline-derived CDR1 and CDR2 are LNHNV and YYDKDF (reference sequence). In DNA, the CDR3 is TGTGCCACCAGCAGAGAGAATCGTGGGGCCAACGTCCTGACTTTC. Translating it yields CATSRENRGANVLTF.

This clonotype showed up just a few times. V is TRBV6-5 and J is TRBJ2-5, with 7 bases lining up with TRBD1. CDR3 length equals 15 residues. Trimming cost V 0 bases and J 3 bases; bases outside gene matches: 4. Looked up from germline, CDR1 is MNHEY and CDR2 is SVGAGI. CDR3 in amino acids: CASSYSTGTKETQYF. In DNA, the CDR3 is TGTGCCAGCAGTTACTCGACAGGGACAAAAGAGACCCAGTACTTC.